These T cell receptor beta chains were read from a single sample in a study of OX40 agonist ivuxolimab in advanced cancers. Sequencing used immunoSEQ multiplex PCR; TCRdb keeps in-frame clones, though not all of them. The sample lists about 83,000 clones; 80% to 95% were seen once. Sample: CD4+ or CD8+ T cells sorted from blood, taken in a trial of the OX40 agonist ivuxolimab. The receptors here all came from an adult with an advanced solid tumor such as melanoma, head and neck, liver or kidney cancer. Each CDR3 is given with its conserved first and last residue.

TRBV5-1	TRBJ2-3	CASSQVWGGEDTQYF
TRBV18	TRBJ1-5	CASSPGADNQPQHF
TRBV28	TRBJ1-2	CASSFSPPGVGGYTF
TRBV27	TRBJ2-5	CASSIQGRETQYF
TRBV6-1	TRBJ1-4	CASTRGGSEKLFF
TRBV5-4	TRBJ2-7	CASSSAGLQSSYEQYF
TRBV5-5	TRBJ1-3	CASTLLEGTGFGNTIYF
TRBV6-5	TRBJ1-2	CASSKQGLYGYTF
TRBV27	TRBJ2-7	CASSSAGTGYPSSYEQYF
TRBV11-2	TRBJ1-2	CASSPGGRTGGYTF
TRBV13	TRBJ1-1	CASSLVSGVNTEAFF
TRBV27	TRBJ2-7	CAITRSSYEQYF
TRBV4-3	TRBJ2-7	CASSQVRSGGHYEQYF
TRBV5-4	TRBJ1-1	CASSLGVNTEAFF
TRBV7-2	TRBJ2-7	CASSQRTGEPYEQYF
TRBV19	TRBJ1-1	CASSLRGGTGTEAFF
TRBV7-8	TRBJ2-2	CASSPPGKNTGELFF
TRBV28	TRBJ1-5	CASSLMGNNQPQHF
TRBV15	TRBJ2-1	CATSRDYNEQFF
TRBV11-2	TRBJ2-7	CASSLSGNSYEQYF
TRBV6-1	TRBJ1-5	CASIWRVGTNQPQHF
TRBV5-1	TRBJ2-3	CASSLIGGDGADTQYF
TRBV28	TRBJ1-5	CASRPLIDRANQPQHF
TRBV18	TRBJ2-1	CASSPLAGLAGGLEQFF